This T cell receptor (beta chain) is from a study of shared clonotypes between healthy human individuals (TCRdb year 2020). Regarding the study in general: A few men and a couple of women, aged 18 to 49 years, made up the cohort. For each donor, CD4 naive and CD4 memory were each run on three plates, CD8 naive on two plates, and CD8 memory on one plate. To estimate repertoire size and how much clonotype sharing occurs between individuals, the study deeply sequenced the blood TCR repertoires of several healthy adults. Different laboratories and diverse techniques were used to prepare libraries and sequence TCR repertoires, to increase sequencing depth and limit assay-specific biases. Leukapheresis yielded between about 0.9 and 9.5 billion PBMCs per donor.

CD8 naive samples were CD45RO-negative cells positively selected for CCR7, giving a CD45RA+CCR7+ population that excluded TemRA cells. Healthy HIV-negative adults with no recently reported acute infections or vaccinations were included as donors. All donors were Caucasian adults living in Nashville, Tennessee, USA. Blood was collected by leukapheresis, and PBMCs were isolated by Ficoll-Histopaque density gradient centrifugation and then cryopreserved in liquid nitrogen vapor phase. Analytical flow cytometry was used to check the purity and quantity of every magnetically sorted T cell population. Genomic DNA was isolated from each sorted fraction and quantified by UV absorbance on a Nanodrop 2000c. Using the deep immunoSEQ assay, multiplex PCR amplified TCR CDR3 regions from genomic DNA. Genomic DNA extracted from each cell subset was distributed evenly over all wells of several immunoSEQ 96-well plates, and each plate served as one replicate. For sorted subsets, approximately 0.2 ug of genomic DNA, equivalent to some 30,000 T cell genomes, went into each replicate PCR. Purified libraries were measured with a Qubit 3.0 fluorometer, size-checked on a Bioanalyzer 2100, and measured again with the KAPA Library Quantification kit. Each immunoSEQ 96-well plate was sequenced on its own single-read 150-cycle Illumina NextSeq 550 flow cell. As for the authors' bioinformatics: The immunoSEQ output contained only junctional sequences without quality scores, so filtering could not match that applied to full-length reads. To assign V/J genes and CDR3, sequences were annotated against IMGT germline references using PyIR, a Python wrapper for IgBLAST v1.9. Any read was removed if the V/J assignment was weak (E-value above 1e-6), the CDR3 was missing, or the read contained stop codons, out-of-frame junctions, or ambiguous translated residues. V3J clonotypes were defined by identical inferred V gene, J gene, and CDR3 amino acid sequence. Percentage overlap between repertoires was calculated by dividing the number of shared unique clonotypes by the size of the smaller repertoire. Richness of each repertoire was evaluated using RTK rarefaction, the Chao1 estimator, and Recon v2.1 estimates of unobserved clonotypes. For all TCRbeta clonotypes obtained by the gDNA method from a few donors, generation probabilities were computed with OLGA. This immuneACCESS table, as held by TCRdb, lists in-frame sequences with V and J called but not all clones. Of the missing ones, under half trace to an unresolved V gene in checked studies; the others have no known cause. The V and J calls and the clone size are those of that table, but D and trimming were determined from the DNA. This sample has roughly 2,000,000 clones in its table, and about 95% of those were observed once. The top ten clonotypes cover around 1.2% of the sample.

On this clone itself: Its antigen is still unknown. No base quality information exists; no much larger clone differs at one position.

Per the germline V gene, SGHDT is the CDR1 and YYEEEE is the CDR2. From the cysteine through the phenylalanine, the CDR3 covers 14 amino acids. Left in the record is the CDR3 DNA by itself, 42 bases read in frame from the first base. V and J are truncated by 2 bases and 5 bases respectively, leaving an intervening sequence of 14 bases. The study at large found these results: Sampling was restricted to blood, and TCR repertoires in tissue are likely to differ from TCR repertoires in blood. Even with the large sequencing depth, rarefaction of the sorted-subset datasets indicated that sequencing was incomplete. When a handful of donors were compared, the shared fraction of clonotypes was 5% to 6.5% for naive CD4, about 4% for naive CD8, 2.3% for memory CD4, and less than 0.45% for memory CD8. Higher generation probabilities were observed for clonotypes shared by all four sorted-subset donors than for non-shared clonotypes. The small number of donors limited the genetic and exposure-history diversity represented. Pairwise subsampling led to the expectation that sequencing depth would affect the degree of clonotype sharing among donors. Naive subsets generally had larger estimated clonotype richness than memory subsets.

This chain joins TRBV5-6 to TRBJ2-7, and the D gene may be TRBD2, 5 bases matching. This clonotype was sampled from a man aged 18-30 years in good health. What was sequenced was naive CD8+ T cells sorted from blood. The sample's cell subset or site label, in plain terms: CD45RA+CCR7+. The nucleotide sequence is TGTGCCAGCAGCTTTTCACTAGAGATCGACGAGCAGTACTTC. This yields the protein CASSFSLEIDEQYF.